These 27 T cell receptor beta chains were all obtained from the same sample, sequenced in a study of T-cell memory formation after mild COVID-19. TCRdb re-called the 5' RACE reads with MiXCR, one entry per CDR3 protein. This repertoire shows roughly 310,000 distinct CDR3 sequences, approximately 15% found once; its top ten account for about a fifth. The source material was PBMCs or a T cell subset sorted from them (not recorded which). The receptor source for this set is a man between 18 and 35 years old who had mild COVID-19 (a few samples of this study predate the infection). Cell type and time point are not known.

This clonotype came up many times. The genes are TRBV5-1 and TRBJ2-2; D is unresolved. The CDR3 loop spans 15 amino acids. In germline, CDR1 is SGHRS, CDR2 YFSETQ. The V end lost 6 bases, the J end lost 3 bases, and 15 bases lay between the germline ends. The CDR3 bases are TGCGCCAGCAAGGTCTTCCCGGGCGACACCGGGGAGCTGTTTTTT. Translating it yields CASKVFPGDTGELFF. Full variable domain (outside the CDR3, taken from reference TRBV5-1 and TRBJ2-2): KAGVTQTPRYLIKTRGQQVTLSCSPISGHRSVSWYQQTPGQGLQFLFEYFSETQRNKGNFPGRFSGRQFSNSRSEMNVSTLELGDSALYLCASKVFPGDTGELFFGEGSRLTVL.

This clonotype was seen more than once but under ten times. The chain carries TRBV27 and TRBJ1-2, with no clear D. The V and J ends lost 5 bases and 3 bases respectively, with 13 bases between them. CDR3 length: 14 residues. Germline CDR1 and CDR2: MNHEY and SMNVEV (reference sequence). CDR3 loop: CASSPQVGHYGYTF. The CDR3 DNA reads TGTGCCAGCAGTCCGCAAGTGGGCCACTATGGCTACACCTTC.

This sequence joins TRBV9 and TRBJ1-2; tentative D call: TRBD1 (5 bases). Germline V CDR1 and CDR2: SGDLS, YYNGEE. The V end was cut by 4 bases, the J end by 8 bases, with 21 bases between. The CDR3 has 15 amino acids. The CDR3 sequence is CASSRGWQGMRGYTF. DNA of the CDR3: TGTGCCAGCAGCCGGGGGTGGCAGGGAATGAGGGGCTACACCTTC.

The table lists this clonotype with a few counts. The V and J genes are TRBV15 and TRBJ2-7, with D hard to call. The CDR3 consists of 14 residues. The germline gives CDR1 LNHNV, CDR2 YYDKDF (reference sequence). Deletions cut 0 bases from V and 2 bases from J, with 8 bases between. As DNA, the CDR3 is TGTGCCACCAGCAGAGATCACGGTGCCTACGAGCAGTACGTC. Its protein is CATSRDHGAYEQYV.

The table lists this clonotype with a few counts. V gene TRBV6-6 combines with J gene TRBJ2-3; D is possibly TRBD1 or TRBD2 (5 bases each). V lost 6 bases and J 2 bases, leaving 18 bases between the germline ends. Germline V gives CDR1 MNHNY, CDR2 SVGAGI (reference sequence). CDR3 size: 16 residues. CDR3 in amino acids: CASSYDEGTITDTQYF. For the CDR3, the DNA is TGTGCCAGCAGCTACGATGAGGGGACGATCACAGATACGCAGTATTTT.

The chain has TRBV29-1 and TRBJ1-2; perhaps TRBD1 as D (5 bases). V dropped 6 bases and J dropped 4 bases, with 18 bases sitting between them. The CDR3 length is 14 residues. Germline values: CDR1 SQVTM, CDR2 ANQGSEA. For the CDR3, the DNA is TGCAGCGTCGAACCCGCTGGGGGTCCCTATGGCTACACCTTC. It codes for CSVEPAGGPYGYTF.

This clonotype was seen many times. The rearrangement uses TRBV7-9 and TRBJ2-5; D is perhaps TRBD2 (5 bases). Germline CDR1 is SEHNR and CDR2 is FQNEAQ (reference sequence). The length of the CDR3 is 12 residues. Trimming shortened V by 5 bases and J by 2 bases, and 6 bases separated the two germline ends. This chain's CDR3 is CASSRTQETQYF. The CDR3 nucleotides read TGTGCCAGCAGCCGGACTCAAGAGACCCAGTACTTC.

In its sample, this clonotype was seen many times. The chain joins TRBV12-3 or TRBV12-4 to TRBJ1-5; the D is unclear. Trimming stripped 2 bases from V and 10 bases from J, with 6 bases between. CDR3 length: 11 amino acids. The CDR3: CASSLKGPQHF. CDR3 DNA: TGTGCCAGCAGTTTAAAAGGACCCCAGCATTTT.

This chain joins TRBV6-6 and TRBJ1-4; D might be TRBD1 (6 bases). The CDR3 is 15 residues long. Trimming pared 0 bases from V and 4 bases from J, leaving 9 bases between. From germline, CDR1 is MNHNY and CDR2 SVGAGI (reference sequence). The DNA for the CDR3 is TGTGCCAGCAGTTACTCGAGACAGGATAATGAAAAACTGTTTTTT. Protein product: CASSYSRQDNEKLFF.

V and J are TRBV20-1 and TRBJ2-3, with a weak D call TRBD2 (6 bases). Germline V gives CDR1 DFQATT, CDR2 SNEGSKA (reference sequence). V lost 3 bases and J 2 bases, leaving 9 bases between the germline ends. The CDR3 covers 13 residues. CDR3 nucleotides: TGCAGTGCTAGTTGGGGGGTCACAGATACGCAGTATTTT. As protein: CSASWGVTDTQYF.

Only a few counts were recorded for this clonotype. The CDR3 loop reads CASSLRSGGNTGELFF. DNA for the CDR3: TGTGCCAGCAGCTTAAGAAGCGGGGGGAACACCGGGGAGCTGTTTTTT. The V gene is TRBV7-2, the J gene TRBJ2-2; 8 bases map to TRBD2. Trimming removed 2 bases from V and 1 base from J; junction bases left unmatched: 3. Germline CDR1 SGHTA, CDR2 FQGNSA. This CDR3 is built from 16 residues.

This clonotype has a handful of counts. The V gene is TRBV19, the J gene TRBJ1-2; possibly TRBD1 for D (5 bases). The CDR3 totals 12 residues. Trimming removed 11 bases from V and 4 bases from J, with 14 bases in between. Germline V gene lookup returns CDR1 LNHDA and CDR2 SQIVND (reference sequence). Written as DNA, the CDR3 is TGTGCCTCAACCCCGGGGCTCTATGGCTACACCTTC. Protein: CASTPGLYGYTF.

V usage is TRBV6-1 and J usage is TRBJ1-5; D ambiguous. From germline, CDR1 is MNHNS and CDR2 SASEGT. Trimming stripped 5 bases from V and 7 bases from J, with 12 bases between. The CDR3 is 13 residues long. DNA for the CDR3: TGTGCCAGCAGTCGACAAAGGTGGCAGCCCCAGCATTTT. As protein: CASSRQRWQPQHF.

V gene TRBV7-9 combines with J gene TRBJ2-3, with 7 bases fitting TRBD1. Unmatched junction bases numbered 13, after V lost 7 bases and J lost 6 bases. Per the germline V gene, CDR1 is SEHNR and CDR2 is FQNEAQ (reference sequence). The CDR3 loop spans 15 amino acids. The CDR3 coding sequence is TGTGCCAGCACCCAGGGAATGACAGGGACGGATACGCAGTATTTT. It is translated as CASTQGMTGTDTQYF.

CDR3 residues: CASSPEEVRETQYF. CDR3 nucleotides: TGTGCCAGCAGTCCAGAGGAAGTTCGGGAAACCCAGTACTTC. The V gene is TRBV28, the J gene TRBJ2-5; D may be TRBD2 (5 bases). Trimming removed 5 bases from V and 8 bases from J, with 18 bases in between. CDR3 size: 14 residues. Per germline, CDR1 MDHEN and CDR2 SYDVKM.

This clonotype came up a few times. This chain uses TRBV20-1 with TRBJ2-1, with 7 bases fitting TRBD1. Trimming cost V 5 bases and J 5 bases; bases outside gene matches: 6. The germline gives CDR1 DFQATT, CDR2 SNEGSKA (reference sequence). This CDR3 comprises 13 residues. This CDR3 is CSAPVQGNNEQFF. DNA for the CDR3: TGCAGTGCTCCGGTACAGGGGAACAATGAGCAGTTCTTC.

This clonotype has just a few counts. DNA for the CDR3: TGTGCCAGCAGATACAGGGCGGGGGGGTCGAATGAGCAGTTCTTC. This codes for CASRYRAGGSNEQFF. The genes are TRBV6-5 and TRBJ2-1, with TRBD2 matching over 9 bases. V was clipped by 6 bases and J by 7 bases; unmatched bases: 10. The CDR3 extends over 15 amino acids. Germline V gene lookup returns CDR1 MNHEY and CDR2 SVGAGI.

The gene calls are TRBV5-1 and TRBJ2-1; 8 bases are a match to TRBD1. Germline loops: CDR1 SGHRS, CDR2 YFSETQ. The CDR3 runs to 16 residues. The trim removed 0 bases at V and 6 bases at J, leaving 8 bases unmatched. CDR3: CASSLAGTGASNEQFF. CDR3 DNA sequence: TGCGCCAGCAGCTTGGCCGGGACAGGAGCCTCCAATGAGCAGTTCTTC.

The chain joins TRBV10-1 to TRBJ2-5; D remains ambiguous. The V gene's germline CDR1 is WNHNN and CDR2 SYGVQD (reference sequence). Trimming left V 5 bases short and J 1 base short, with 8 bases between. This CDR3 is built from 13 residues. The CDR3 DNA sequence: TGCGCCAGCAGTCCCGGAGCCCAAGAGACCCAGTACTTC. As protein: CASSPGAQETQYF.

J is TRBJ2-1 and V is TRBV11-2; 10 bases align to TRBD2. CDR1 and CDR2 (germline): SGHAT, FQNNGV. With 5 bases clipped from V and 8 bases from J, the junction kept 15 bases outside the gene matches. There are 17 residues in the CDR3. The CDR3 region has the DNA TGTGCCAGCAGCCGAGGGCCGTCTAGCGGGGGTCGAGATGAGCAGTTCTTC. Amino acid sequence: CASSRGPSSGGRDEQFF.

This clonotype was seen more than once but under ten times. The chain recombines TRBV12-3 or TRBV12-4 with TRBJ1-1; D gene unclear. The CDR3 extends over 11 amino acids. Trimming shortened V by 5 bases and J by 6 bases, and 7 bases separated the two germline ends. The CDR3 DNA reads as TGTGCCAGCAGTCAAAATCCTGAAGCTTTCTTT. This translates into CASSQNPEAFF.

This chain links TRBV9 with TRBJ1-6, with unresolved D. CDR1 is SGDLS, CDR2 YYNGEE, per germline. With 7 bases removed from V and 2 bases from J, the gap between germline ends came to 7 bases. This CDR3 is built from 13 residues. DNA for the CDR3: TGTGCCAGCCGGTGGCCCTATAATTCACCCCTCCACTTT. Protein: CASRWPYNSPLHF.

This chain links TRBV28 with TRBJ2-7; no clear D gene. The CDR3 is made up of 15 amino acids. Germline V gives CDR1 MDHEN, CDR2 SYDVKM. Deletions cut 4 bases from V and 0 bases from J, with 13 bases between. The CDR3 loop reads CASSSEGLNSYEQYF. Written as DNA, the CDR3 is TGTGCCAGCAGTTCGGAAGGGCTCAACTCCTACGAGCAGTACTTC. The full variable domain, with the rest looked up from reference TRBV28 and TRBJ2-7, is DVKVTQSSRYLVKRTGEKVFLECVQDMDHENMFWYRQDPGLGLRLIYFSYDVKMKEKGDIPEGYSVSREKKERFSLILESASTNQTSMYLCASSSEGLNSYEQYFGPGTRLTVT.

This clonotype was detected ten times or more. The CDR3 DNA reads as TGTGCCAGCAGCTTATACCCACTAGCGGGGGTCACAGATACGCAGTATTTT. Protein product: CASSLYPLAGVTDTQYF. The chain links TRBV7-2 to TRBJ2-3, with 11 nucleotides matching TRBD2. This CDR3 spans 17 amino acids. V gave up 2 bases and J gave up 2 bases; unmatched junction bases: 6. Germline V gene lookup returns CDR1 SGHTA and CDR2 FQGNSA.

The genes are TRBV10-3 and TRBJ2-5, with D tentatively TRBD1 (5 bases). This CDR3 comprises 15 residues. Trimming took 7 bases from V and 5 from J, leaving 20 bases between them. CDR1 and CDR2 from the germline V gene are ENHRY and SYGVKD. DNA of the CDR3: TGTGCCATCACCCTGACAGCCCCCCGACGCGAGACCCAGTACTTC. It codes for CAITLTAPRRETQYF.

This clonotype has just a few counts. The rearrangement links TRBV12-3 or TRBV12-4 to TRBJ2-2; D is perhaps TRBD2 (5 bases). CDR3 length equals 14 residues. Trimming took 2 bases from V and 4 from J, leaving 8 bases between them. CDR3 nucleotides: TGTGCCAGCAGTTTATTACGGGGCACCGGGGAGCTGTTTTTT. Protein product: CASSLLRGTGELFF.

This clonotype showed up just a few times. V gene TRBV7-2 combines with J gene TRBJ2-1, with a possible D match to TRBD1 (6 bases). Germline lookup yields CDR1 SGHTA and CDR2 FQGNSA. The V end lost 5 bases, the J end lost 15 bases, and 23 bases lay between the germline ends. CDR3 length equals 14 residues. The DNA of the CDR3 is TGTGCCAGCAGCGTAGACAGGTCCCCCGTAGATCCGTTCTTC. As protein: CASSVDRSPVDPFF.